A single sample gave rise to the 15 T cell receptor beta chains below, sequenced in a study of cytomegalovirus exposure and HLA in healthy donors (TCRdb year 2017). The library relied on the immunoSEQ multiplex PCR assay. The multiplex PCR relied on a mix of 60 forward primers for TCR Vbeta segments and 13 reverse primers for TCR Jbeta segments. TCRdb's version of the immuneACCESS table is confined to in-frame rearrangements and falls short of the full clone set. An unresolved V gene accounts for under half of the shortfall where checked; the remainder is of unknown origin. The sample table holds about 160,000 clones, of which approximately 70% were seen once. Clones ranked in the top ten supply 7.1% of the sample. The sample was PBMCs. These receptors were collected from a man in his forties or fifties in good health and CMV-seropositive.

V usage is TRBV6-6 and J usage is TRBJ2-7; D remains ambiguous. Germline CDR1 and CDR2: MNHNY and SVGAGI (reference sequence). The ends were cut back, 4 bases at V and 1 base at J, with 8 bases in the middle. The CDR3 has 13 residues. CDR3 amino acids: CASSLTASYEQYF. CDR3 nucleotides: TGTGCCAGCAGTTTAACAGCATCCTACGAGCAGTACTTC.

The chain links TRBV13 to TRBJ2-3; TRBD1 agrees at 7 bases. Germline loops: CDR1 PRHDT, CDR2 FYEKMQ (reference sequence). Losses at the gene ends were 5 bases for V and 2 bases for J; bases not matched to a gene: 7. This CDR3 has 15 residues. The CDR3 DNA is TGTGCCAGCAGCCCCTGGACAGGATCCACAGATACGCAGTATTTT. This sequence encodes CASSPWTGSTDTQYF.

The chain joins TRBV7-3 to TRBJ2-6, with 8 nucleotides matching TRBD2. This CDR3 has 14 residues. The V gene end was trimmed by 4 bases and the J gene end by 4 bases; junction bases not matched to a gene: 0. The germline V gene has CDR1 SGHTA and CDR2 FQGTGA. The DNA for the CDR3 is TGTGCCAGCAGCTCGGGAGGGGGGGCCAACGTCCTGACTTTC. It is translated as CASSSGGGANVLTF. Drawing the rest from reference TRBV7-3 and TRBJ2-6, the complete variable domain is GAGVSQTPSNKVTEKGKYVELRCDPISGHTALYWYRQSLGQGPEFLIYFQGTGAADDSGLPNDRFFAVRPEGSVSTLKIQRTERGDSAVYLCASSSGGGANVLTFGAGSRLTVL.

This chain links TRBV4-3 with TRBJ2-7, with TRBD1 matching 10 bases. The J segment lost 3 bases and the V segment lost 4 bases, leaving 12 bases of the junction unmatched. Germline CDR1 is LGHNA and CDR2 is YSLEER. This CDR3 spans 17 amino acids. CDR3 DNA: TGCGCCAGCAGCCCCAGCGGGGCGGGACAGGGGAGCTACGAGCAGTACTTC. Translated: CASSPSGAGQGSYEQYF.

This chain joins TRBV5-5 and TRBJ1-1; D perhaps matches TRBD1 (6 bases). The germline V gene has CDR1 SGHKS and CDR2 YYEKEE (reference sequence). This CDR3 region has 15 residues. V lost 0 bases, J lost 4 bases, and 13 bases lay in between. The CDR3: CASSLELFRGTEAFF. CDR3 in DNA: TGTGCCAGCAGCTTGGAATTATTCAGGGGCACTGAAGCTTTCTTT.

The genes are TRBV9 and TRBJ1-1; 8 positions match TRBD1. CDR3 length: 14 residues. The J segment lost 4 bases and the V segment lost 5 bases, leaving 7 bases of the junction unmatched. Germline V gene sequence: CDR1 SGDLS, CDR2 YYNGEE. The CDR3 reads CASRPTGGFTEAFF. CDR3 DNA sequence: TGTGCCAGCAGACCAACAGGGGGTTTCACTGAAGCTTTCTTT.

The chain's CDR3 is CASSSGGGNQPQHF. CDR3 DNA sequence: TGTGCCAGCAGCTCGGGGGGTGGCAATCAGCCCCAGCATTTT. V gene TRBV5-6 combines with J gene TRBJ1-5; D is perhaps TRBD1 (5 bases). This CDR3 spans 14 amino acids. Germline loops: CDR1 SGHDT, CDR2 YYEEEE. Trimming took off 3 bases at V and 2 bases at J, with 9 bases between the two ends.

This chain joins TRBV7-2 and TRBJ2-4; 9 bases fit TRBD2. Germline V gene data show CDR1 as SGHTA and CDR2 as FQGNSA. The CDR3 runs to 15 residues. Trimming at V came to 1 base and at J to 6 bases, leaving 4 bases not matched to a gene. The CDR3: CASSLGGGAGNIQYF. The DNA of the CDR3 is TGTGCCAGCAGCTTAGGCGGGGGGGCTGGAAACATTCAGTACTTC.

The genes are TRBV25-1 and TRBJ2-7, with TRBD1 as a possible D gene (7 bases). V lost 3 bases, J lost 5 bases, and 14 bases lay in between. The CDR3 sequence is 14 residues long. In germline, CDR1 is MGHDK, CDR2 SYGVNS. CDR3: CASSDPGGLNEQYF. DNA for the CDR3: TGTGCCAGCAGTGACCCAGGGGGGTTGAACGAGCAGTACTTC.

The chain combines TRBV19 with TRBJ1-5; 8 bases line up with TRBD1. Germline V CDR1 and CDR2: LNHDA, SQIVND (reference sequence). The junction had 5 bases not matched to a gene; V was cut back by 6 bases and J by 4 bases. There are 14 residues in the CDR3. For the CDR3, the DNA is TGTGCCAGTAGCCCCGACAGGGGTAATCAGCCCCAGCATTTT. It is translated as CASSPDRGNQPQHF.

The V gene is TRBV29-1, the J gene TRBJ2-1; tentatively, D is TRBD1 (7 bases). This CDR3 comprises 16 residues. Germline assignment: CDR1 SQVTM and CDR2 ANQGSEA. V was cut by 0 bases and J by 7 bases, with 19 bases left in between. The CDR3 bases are TGCAGCGTTGAAGATCGGGGGACAGCTTCGCGAAATGAGCAGTTCTTC. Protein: CSVEDRGTASRNEQFF.

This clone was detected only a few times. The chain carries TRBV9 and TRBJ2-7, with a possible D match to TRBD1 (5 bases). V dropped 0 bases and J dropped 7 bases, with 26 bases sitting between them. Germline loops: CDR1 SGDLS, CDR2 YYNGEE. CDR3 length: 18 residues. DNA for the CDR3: TGTGCCAGCAGCGTAGCGCCGGTTGGAGCAGGGATTTTTGAAGAGCAGTACTTC. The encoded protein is CASSVAPVGAGIFEEQYF. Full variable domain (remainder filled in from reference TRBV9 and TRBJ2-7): DSGVTQTPKHLITATGQRVTLRCSPRSGDLSVYWYQQSLDQGLQFLIQYYNGEERAKGNILERFSAQQFPDLHSELNLSSLELGDSALYFCASSVAPVGAGIFEEQYFGPGTRLTVT.

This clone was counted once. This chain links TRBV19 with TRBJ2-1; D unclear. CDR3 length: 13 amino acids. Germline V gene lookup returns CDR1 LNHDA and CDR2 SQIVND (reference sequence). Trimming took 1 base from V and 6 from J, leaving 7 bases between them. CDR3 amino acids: CASSIVPSNEQFF. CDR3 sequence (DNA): TGTGCCAGTAGTATAGTTCCTAGCAATGAGCAGTTCTTC.

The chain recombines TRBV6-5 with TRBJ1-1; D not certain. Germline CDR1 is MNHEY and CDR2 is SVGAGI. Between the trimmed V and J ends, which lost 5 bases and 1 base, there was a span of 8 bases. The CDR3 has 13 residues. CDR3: CASSPTENTEAFF. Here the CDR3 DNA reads TGTGCCAGCAGTCCTACAGAGAACACTGAAGCTTTCTTT.

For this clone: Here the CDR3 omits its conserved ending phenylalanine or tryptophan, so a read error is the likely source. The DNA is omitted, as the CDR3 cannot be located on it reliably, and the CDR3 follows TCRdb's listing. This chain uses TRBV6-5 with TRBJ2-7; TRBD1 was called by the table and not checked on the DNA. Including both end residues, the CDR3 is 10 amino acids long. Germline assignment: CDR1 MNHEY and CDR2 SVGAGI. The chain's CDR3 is CASSYSTVPS.